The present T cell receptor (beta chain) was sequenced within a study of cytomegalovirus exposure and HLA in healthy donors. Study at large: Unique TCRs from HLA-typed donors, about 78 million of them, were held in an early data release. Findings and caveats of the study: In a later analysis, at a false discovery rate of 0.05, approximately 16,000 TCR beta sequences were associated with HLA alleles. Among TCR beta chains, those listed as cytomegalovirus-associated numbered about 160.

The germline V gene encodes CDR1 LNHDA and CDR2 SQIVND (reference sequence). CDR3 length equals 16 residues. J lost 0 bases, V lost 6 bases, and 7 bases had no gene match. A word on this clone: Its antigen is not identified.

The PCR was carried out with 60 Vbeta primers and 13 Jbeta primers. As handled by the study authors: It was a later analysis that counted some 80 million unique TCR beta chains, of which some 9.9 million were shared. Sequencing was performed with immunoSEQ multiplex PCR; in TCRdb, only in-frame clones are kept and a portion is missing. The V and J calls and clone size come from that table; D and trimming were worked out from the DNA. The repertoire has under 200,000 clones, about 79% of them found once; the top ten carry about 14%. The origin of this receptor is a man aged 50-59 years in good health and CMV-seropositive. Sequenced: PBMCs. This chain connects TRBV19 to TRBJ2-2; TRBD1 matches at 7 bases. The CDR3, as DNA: TGTGCCAGTAGAAACTCCGGGACAGCGAACACCGGGGAGCTGTTTTTT. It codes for CASRNSGTANTGELFF.